Presented here are 32 T cell receptor beta chains from one specimen sequenced in a study of blood T cells in healthy people across ages. Using a J-beta primer mix together with a sample-barcoded 5' primer, a second PCR was run for 7 to 11 cycles. MiXCR was run by TCRdb on the 5' RACE reads, yielding one entry per CDR3 protein. The sample holds some 640,000 distinct CDR3 sequences, 25% to 30% seen once. Input material: blood. These receptors were taken from a woman aged 80 or older in good health.

This clonotype occurred a few times. At one end the junction does not follow the germline gene, possibly because of a read error. The chain is built from TRBV6-2 or TRBV6-3 and TRBJ2-3, with a possible D match to TRBD1 (6 bases). The V gene's germline CDR1 is MNHEY and CDR2 SVGEGT. CDR3 size: 14 residues. The CDR3 spells CASSLSGTTGTQYF. As DNA, the CDR3 is TGTGCCAGCAGCCTCTCGGGGACAACAGGTACGCAGTATTTT.

This clonotype was counted at least ten times. A much larger clone lies one base from this, so it may be a read error. The chain uses TRBV11-2 and TRBJ2-5; TRBD1 matches at 9 bases. Germline CDR1 SGHAT, CDR2 FQNNGV. CDR3 length equals 15 residues. Trimming at V came to 5 bases and at J to 11 bases, leaving 15 bases not matched to a gene. The CDR3 is CASSTNRGLGNEQYF. In DNA, the CDR3 is TGTGCCAGCAGCACTAACAGGGGGCTTGGCAATGAGCAGTACTTC.

About this clonotype itself: The junction departs from the called germline gene at one end, perhaps through a read error. The chain joins TRBV6-5 to TRBJ2-7; 7 nucleotides align to TRBD1. The end of the DNA aligns better with TRBJ2-5, so the J call may be wrong. Germline CDR1 and CDR2: MNHEY and SVGAGI. The CDR3 is 16 amino acids. The CDR3 DNA reads as TGTGCCGGCAGTCGCCAGCTCACAGGGGTGCAGAAGACCCAGTACTTC. Translation gives CAGSRQLTGVQKTQYF.

As regards this clonotype: This may come from a read error, since a much larger clone is one base off. CDR3 in amino acids: CASSRDGVTDTQYF. The CDR3, as DNA: TGTGCCAGCTCACGGGACGGGGTGACAGATACGCAGTATTTT. The chain links TRBV18 to TRBJ2-3; D is possibly TRBD1 or TRBD2 (5 bases each). Germline lookup yields CDR1 KGHSH and CDR2 LQKENI. Trimming removed 4 bases from V and 3 bases from J, with 11 bases in between. This CDR3 contains 14 residues. Full variable domain (remainder filled in from reference TRBV18 and TRBJ2-3): NAGVMQNPRHLVRRRGQEARLRCSPMKGHSHVYWYRQLPEEGLKFMVYLQKENIIDESGMPKERFSAEFPKEGPSILRIQQVVRGDSAAYFCASSRDGVTDTQYFGPGTRLTVL.

The chain employs TRBV7-6 and TRBJ2-7, with 7 bases fitting TRBD1. The tail of the sequence fits TRBJ2-1 better, so the J call may be wrong. The CDR3 is made up of 16 amino acids. From germline, CDR1 is SGHVS and CDR2 FNYEAQ. CDR3 amino acids: CASSGLTGPYSYEQFF. The CDR3, as DNA: TGTGCCAGCAGCGGATTGACAGGGCCCTACTCCTACGAGCAGTTCTTC.

The chain has TRBV7-2 and TRBJ2-5, with TRBD1 matching over 10 bases. Germline CDR1 is SGHTA and CDR2 is FQGNSA. This CDR3 has 16 amino acids. V trimming: 4 bases; J trimming: 3 bases; junction bases outside the gene matches: 8. This chain's CDR3 is CASSSPGTGVKETQYF. The CDR3 coding sequence is TGTGCCAGCAGCTCCCCCGGGACAGGGGTTAAAGAGACCCAGTACTTC.

A single count supports this clonotype. This may be a read error: a much more frequent sequence differs by one nucleotide. This chain uses TRBV5-6 with TRBJ1-2, with D perhaps matching TRBD1 (6 bases). This CDR3 region has 14 residues. Trimming took off 5 bases at V and 8 bases at J, with 19 bases between the two ends. Germline loops: CDR1 SGHDT, CDR2 YYEEEE. The CDR3 bases are TGTGCCAGCAGTTCTACCCGGGGGGCTCGCGGCTACACCTTC. Translated, it gives CASSSTRGARGYTF.

This clonotype occurred many times. The chain links TRBV11-2 to TRBJ2-7, with 8 bases that match TRBD1. The trim removed 5 bases at V and 7 bases at J, leaving 10 bases unmatched. Germline V gene sequence: CDR1 SGHAT, CDR2 FQNNGV. The CDR3 is made up of 14 amino acids. The CDR3 nucleotides are TGTGCCAGCAGCCTCGGACAGGGTTTAAGGGAGCAGTACTTC. Its translation is CASSLGQGLREQYF.

This clonotype was counted at least ten times. The J gene is TRBJ2-7, the V gene TRBV6-5; 8 bases fit TRBD2. CDR1 is MNHEY and CDR2 is SVGAGI in the germline V gene. The CDR3 length is 16 residues. V shed 2 bases and J 6 bases; nucleotides not matched to a gene: 12. The CDR3 bases are TGTGCCAGCAGTTACCCTCGGGGGGGGGTACAAAGCGAGCAGTACTTC. Protein sequence: CASSYPRGGVQSEQYF.

This clonotype was recorded a few times. The chain couples TRBV2 to TRBJ2-1, with D possibly being TRBD1 or TRBD2 (5 bases each). V was trimmed by 4 bases and J by 4 bases, leaving 17 bases between them. Germline CDR1 reads SNHLY; CDR2 reads FYNNEI. CDR3 length: 16 residues. CDR3 sequence (DNA): TGTGCCAGCAGTGGGAATCGGGACGCAGGATACAATGAGCAGTTCTTC. It codes for CASSGNRDAGYNEQFF.

Many counts were recorded for this clonotype. The chain carries TRBV7-9 and TRBJ1-5, with 8 bases that match TRBD1. The CDR3 consists of 15 residues. CDR1 and CDR2 (germline): SEHNR, FQNEAQ (reference sequence). Trimming cost V 5 bases and J 7 bases; bases outside gene matches: 10. CDR3 protein: CASSRDRGGKQPQHF. The CDR3, as DNA: TGTGCCAGCAGCCGCGACAGGGGAGGAAAACAGCCCCAGCATTTT.

Worth noting for this clonotype: Given a much more abundant clone one base away, this may be a read error. CDR3 bases: TGTGCCAGCTGGACAGGGAACACTGAAGCTTTCTTT. Translation gives CASWTGNTEAFF. V is TRBV27 and J is TRBJ1-1, with TRBD1 identical over 7 bases. Germline V gives CDR1 MNHEY, CDR2 SMNVEV (reference sequence). J was trimmed by 1 base and V by 8 bases; bases with no gene match: 1. The CDR3 spans 12 residues.

This clonotype was seen repeatedly, ten times or more. The chain is built from TRBV11-2 and TRBJ2-1; no clear D gene. Germline V gene lookup returns CDR1 SGHAT and CDR2 FQNNGV. This CDR3 spans 15 amino acids. With 5 bases removed from V and 3 bases from J, the gap between germline ends came to 14 bases. CDR3 coding DNA: TGTGCCAGCAGCGACGGGCAGGCCATCTACAATGAGCAGTTCTTC. It codes for CASSDGQAIYNEQFF.

This clonotype was recorded a few times. The chain recombines TRBV18 with TRBJ1-2; D may be TRBD1 (6 bases). Germline lookup yields CDR1 KGHSH and CDR2 LQKENI. This CDR3 contains 20 residues. Deletions cut 3 bases from V and 8 bases from J, with 34 bases between. The CDR3 sequence is CASSPTIPTGLTDFSEGYTF. DNA for the CDR3: TGTGCCAGCTCACCGACGATACCGACAGGCCTAACAGATTTCAGTGAGGGCTACACCTTC.

At least ten counts were recorded for this clonotype. This sequence joins TRBV29-1 and TRBJ1-5; 10 bases are a match to TRBD1. CDR1 and CDR2 from the germline V gene are SQVTM and ANQGSEA. The CDR3 consists of 13 residues. Losses at the gene ends were 4 bases for V and 5 bases for J; bases not matched to a gene: 2. The CDR3 loop is CSVVTGGDQPQHF. DNA of the CDR3: TGCAGCGTTGTGACAGGGGGCGATCAGCCCCAGCATTTT. The complete variable domain, with remaining parts taken from reference TRBV29-1 and TRBJ1-5, reads SAVISQKPSRDICQRGTSLTIQCQVDSQVTMMFWYRQQPGQSLTLIATANQGSEATYESGFVIDKFPISRPNLTFSTLTVSNMSPEDSSIYLCSVVTGGDQPQHFGDGTRLSIL.

This clonotype was detected ten times or more. The chain employs TRBV29-1 and TRBJ2-3; D unresolved. The CDR3 contains 12 residues. Germline V gene sequence: CDR1 SQVTM, CDR2 ANQGSEA. V gave up 1 base and J gave up 0 bases, with 2 bases separating them. CDR3 nucleotides: TGCAGCGTTGAAGTCAGCACAGATACGCAGTATTTT. Protein: CSVEVSTDTQYF.

This chain connects TRBV12-5 to TRBJ2-7; 9 nucleotides match TRBD2. V was clipped by 0 bases and J by 2 bases; unmatched bases: 8. The germline V gene has CDR1 LGHNT and CDR2 FRNRAP. CDR3 length: 17 amino acids. The CDR3 DNA sequence: TGTGCTAGTGGTTTGGTCACCAGCGGGGGGAATCCCTACGAGCAGTACTTC. Translation: CASGLVTSGGNPYEQYF.

Regarding this clonotype: This may stem from a read error, because a much larger clone lies one nucleotide away. The V gene is TRBV20-1, the J gene TRBJ2-5; 8 nucleotides align to TRBD1. The CDR3 spans 15 residues. Per germline, CDR1 DFQATT and CDR2 SNEGSKA (reference sequence). Trimming cost V 1 base and J 11 bases; bases outside gene matches: 15. Here the CDR3 DNA reads TGCAGTGCTAGAGCACAGGGCCAGGGGGCAAGGGAGCAGTACTTC. Protein sequence: CSARAQGQGAREQYF.

The sample holds many counts of this clonotype. The chain has TRBV7-2 and TRBJ2-3, with 8 positions matching TRBD2. The CDR3 runs 13 residues. Germline CDR1 reads SGHTA; CDR2 reads FQGNSA. CDR3 nucleotide sequence: TGTGCAAGCGGGGGCCGTAGCACAGATACGCAGTATTTT. Translating it yields CASGGRSTDTQYF.

This clonotype was detected many times. This chain connects TRBV24-1 to TRBJ2-1, with a tentative D call TRBD1 (7 bases). The V gene's germline CDR1 is KGHDR and CDR2 SFDVKD. V lost 3 bases, J lost 4 bases, and 12 bases lay in between. The CDR3 has 15 residues. The CDR3 region is CATSDPRGVYNEQFF. The CDR3 nucleotides are TGTGCCACCAGTGATCCCAGGGGGGTATACAATGAGCAGTTCTTC.

Note on this clonotype: A junction end diverges from the germline sequence, so it may reflect a read error. The rearrangement links TRBV28 to TRBJ1-3, with TRBD1 as a possible D gene (5 bases). CDR1 is MDHEN and CDR2 is SYDVKM in the germline V gene. The CDR3 length is 14 residues. The CDR3 sequence is CTSSHSGGWNTIYF. The DNA for the CDR3 is TGTACCAGCAGTCACTCGGGGGGTTGGAACACCATATATTTT.

This clonotype was recorded at least ten times. This rearrangement joins TRBV28 to TRBJ2-3, with D uncertain. Per germline, CDR1 MDHEN and CDR2 SYDVKM. V was shortened by 5 bases and J by 1 base, with 7 bases between the two germline ends. The CDR3 spans 13 residues. The CDR3 DNA is TGTGCCAGCAGTAACGGAGGCACAGATACGCAGTATTTT. Its translation is CASSNGGTDTQYF.

This clonotype was counted a few times. The rearrangement uses TRBV20-1 and TRBJ1-1; the D gene is possibly TRBD1 (5 bases). The CDR3 covers 12 residues. The V and J ends lost 0 bases and 12 bases respectively, with 14 bases between them. Germline CDR1 reads DFQATT; CDR2 reads SNEGSKA (reference sequence). Here the CDR3 reads CSARDDSVVTFF. For the CDR3, the DNA is TGCAGTGCTAGAGATGACAGTGTAGTAACTTTCTTT.

This clonotype was found many times. The chain uses TRBV12-3 or TRBV12-4 and TRBJ2-3; D call uncertain. This CDR3 spans 13 amino acids. Between the trimmed V and J ends, which lost 6 bases and 4 bases, there was a span of 11 bases. The CDR3 bases are TGTGCCAGCAGACTGGGGTCCTCAGATACGCAGTATTTT. Its protein product is CASRLGSSDTQYF.

This clonotype was detected many times. The gene calls are TRBV18 and TRBJ2-1, with D possibly matching TRBD2 (5 bases). Trimming cost V 2 bases and J 0 bases, with 11 bases left between them. The CDR3 covers 16 residues. Germline-derived CDR1 and CDR2 are KGHSH and LQKENI. The CDR3 loop is CASSPGERSSYNEQFF. The CDR3 bases are TGTGCCAGCTCACCAGGCGAGCGGAGCTCCTACAATGAGCAGTTCTTC. The full variable domain, in which reference TRBV18 and TRBJ2-1 provide the parts outside the CDR3, is NAGVMQNPRHLVRRRGQEARLRCSPMKGHSHVYWYRQLPEEGLKFMVYLQKENIIDESGMPKERFSAEFPKEGPSILRIQQVVRGDSAAYFCASSPGERSSYNEQFFGPGTRLTVL.

Regarding this clonotype: A read error is possible here, since a much larger clone lies one base away. The CDR3 loop reads CASGQVIGGGNYNEQFF. CDR3 nucleotide sequence: TGTGCTAGTGGACAAGTTATTGGCGGGGGGAATTACAATGAGCAGTTCTTC. This rearrangement joins TRBV12-5 to TRBJ2-1, with TRBD2 matching over 8 bases. With 6 bases clipped from V and 4 bases from J, the junction kept 14 bases outside the gene matches. The germline gives CDR1 LGHNT, CDR2 FRNRAP. This CDR3 contains 17 residues. Looking up the rest from reference TRBV12-5 and TRBJ2-1 gives the full variable domain: DARVTQTPRHKVTEMGQEVTMRCQPILGHNTVFWYRQTMMQGLELLAYFRNRAPLDDSGMPKDRFSAEMPDATLATLKIQPSEPRDSAVYFCASGQVIGGGNYNEQFFGPGTRLTVL.

This clonotype has a count of ten or more. The J gene is TRBJ1-5, the V gene TRBV7-2; D not resolved. Germline V gives CDR1 SGHTA, CDR2 FQGNSA. The germline V and J ends were trimmed by 3 bases and 2 bases, with 8 bases remaining between them. The CDR3 runs 14 residues. CDR3 nucleotide sequence: TGTGCCAGCAGCTTGGGTGTTGGCAATCAGCCCCAGCATTTT. As protein: CASSLGVGNQPQHF. The whole variable domain, remainder taken from reference TRBV7-2 and TRBJ1-5, is GAGVSQSPSNKVTEKGKDVELRCDPISGHTALYWYRQSLGQGLEFLIYFQGNSAPDKSGLPSDRFSAERTGGSVSTLTIQRTQQEDSAVYLCASSLGVGNQPQHFGDGTRLSIL.

This clonotype was seen repeatedly, ten times or more. The chain has TRBV12-3 or TRBV12-4 and TRBJ2-7, with 9 positions matching TRBD1. Losses at the gene ends were 5 bases for V and 1 base for J; bases not matched to a gene: 3. The CDR3 length is 14 residues. The CDR3 loop is CASSKDRGSYEQYF. Written as DNA, the CDR3 is TGTGCCAGCAGTAAGGACAGGGGTTCCTACGAGCAGTACTTC.

On this clonotype itself: An end of the junction differs from the germline gene, which may be a read error. The chain joins TRBV7-3 to TRBJ2-4; TRBD2 is a possible D gene (5 bases). The J call may be incorrect, as the DNA end agrees better with TRBJ2-7. Germline V gene data show CDR1 as SGHTA and CDR2 as FQGTGA. The CDR3 length is 14 residues. The CDR3 DNA reads TGCGCCAGCAGCCAAGTGGTAGAGGGCTACGAGCAGTACTTC. It yields the protein CASSQVVEGYEQYF.

This clonotype was detected ten times or more. This chain uses TRBV7-9 with TRBJ2-3; D is perhaps TRBD2 (7 bases). V gave up 0 bases and J gave up 14 bases, with 15 bases separating them. Germline loops: CDR1 SEHNR, CDR2 FQNEAQ (reference sequence). This CDR3 is 13 amino acids long. In DNA form, the CDR3 reads TGTGCCAGCAGCTTAGCGGAAAGCGGGGACATGTATTTT. Its translation: CASSLAESGDMYF.

About this clonotype: A clone one base away is much larger, so this may be a read error. J is TRBJ1-5 and V is TRBV12-3 or TRBV12-4, with 9 nucleotides matching TRBD1. The trim removed 2 bases at V and 2 bases at J, leaving 10 bases unmatched. This CDR3 spans 18 amino acids. This CDR3 is CASSLSRDREPRNQPQHF. The CDR3 DNA follows: TGTGCCAGCAGTTTATCTCGGGACAGGGAGCCCCGCAATCAGCCCCAGCATTTT.

In its sample, this clonotype was seen many times. The chain has TRBV2 and TRBJ1-6; D call uncertain. Trimming removed 6 bases from V and 8 bases from J, with 11 bases in between. From germline, CDR1 is SNHLY and CDR2 FYNNEI. The CDR3 is 13 residues long. As DNA, the CDR3 is TGTGCCAGCAGCCGGACCGGTGATTCACCCCTCCACTTT. Residues: CASSRTGDSPLHF.